This T cell receptor beta chain was captured by sequencing in a study of T-cell reconstitution after alpha-beta-depleted transplantation in children. V was cut by 5 bases and J by 6 bases, with 17 bases left in between. The CDR3 has 15 amino acids. The germline gives CDR1 MGHDK, CDR2 SYGVNS. The TCRbeta library incorporated unique molecular identifiers. TCRdb used MiXCR to reprocess the PCR reads, holding one entry per CDR3 protein. The sample lists some 840,000 distinct CDR3 sequences, roughly 15% seen once, with just under 5% in the top ten. V and J are TRBV25-1 and TRBJ2-1; possibly TRBD2 for D (7 bases). Here the sequenced sample was PBMCs, mostly from graft donor cells, taken 360 days after TCRalphabeta/CD19-depleted stem cell transplant. The origin of this receptor is a male patient under 18 who had a stem cell transplant for acute lymphoblastic leukemia, so the T cells may come from the graft donor. The CDR3 spells CASSRASGGGNEQFF. The CDR3 nucleotides are TGTGCCAGCAGTAGGGCTAGCGGAGGGGGCAATGAGCAGTTCTTC.